This TCR beta chain was obtained from a study of cytomegalovirus exposure and HLA in healthy donors. Study conclusions and caveats: In terms of immune exposure information, only CMV serostatus was available.

The junction had 4 bases not matched to a gene; V was cut back by 2 bases and J by 6 bases. CDR1 PRHDT and CDR2 FYEKMQ come from the germline V gene (reference sequence). The length of the CDR3 is 15 residues. This PCR relied on a set of 60 Vbeta primers and 13 Jbeta primers. Profiled with immunoSEQ multiplex PCR; TCRdb holds only in-frame clones, not every one. The table lists 150,000 to 200,000 clones, approximately 80% of them singletons. This clone is a singleton in its sample. Its antigen is currently unknown. The source of this sequence is a woman aged 25-40 years in good health and CMV-seronegative. Material for sequencing was PBMCs. The rearrangement uses TRBV13 and TRBJ2-1, with 10 bases that match TRBD2. The CDR3 sequence is CASSLTGLAFNEQFF. Here the CDR3 DNA reads TGTGCCAGCAGCTTAACGGGACTAGCGTTCAATGAGCAGTTCTTC.